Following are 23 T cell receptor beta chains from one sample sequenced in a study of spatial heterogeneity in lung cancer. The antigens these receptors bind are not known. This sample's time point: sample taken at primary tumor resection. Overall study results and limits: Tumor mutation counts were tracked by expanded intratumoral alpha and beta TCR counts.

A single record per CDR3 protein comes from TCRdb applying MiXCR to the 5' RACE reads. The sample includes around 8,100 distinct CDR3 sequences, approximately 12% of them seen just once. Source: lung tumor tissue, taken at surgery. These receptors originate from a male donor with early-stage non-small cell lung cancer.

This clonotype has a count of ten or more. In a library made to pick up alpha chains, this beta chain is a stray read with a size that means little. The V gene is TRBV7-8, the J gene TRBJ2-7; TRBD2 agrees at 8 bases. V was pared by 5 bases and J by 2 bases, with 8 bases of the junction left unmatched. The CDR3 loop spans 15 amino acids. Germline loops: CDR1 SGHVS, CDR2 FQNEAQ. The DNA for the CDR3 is TGTGCCAGCAGCCGTAGGCGGGAGGTCGCCTACGAGCAGTACTTC. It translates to CASSRRREVAYEQYF.

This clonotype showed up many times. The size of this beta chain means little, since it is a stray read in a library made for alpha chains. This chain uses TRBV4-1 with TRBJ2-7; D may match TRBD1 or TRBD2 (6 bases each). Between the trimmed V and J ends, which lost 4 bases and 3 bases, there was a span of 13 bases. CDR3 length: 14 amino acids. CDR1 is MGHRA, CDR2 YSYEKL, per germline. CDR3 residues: CASSPGEALYEQYF. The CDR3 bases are TGCGCCAGCAGCCCAGGGGAGGCACTCTACGAGCAGTACTTC.

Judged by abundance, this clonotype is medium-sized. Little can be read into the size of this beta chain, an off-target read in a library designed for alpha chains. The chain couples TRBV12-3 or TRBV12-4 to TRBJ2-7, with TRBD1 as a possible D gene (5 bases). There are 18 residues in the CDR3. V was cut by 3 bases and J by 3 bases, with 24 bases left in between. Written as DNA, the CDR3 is TGTGCCAGCAGTTTCCTCGGCAGGGTAGGGAAAGGGGACTACGAGCAGTACTTC. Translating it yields CASSFLGRVGKGDYEQYF.

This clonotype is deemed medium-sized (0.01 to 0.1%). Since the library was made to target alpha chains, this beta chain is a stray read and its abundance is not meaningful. CDR3 region: CAWSEPYTEAFF. The DNA of the CDR3 is TGTGCCTGGAGTGAGCCCTACACTGAAGCTTTCTTT. The chain combines TRBV30 with TRBJ1-1, with D uncertain. Between the trimmed V and J ends, which lost 1 base and 3 bases, there was a span of 6 bases. CDR1 is GTSNPN and CDR2 is SVGIG in the germline V gene (reference sequence). There are 12 residues in the CDR3.

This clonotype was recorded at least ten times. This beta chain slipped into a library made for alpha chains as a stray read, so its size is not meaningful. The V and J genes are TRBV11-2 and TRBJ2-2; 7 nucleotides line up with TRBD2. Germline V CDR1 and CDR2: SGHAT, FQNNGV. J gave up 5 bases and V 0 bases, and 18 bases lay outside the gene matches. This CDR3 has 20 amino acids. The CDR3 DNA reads TGTGCCAGCAGCTTAGATCCGGCGGGAGCCTTTCATTTGGGAACCGGGGAGCTGTTTTTT. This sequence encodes CASSLDPAGAFHLGTGELFF.

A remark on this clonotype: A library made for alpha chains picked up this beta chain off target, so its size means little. CDR3 coding DNA: TGCAGTGCGGGGACTAGCGGGGAAAACATTCAGTACTTC. Its translation is CSAGTSGENIQYF. The chain joins TRBV20-1 to TRBJ2-4; TRBD2 matches at 13 bases. Trimming removed 6 bases from V and 5 bases from J; junction bases left unmatched: 1. Per germline, CDR1 DFQATT and CDR2 SNEGSKA (reference sequence). The CDR3 length is 13 residues.

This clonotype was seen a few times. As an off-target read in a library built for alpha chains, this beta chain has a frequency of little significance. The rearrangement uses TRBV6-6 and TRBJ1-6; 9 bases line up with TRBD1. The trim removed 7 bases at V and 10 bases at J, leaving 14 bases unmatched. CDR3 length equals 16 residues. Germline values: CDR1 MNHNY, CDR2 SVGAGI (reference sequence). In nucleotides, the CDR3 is TGTGCCAGCACTCCCATACCCGGGACAGGGACCTCACCCCTCCACTTT. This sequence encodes CASTPIPGTGTSPLHF.

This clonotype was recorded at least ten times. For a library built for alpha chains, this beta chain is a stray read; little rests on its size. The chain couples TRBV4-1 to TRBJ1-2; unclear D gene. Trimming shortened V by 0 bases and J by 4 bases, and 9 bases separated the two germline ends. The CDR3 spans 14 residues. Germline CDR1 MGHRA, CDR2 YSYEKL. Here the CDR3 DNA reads TGCGCCAGCAGCCAAGACAGGAGGGCCTATGGCTACACCTTC. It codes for CASSQDRRAYGYTF.

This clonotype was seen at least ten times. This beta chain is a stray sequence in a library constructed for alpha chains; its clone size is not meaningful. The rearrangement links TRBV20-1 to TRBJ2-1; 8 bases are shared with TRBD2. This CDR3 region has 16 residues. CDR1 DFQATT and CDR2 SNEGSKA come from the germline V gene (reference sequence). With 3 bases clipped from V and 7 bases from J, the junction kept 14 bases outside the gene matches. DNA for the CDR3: TGCAGTGCTAGCTCCGCAGGGACTAGAGGACATAATGAGCAGTTCTTC. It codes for CSASSAGTRGHNEQFF.

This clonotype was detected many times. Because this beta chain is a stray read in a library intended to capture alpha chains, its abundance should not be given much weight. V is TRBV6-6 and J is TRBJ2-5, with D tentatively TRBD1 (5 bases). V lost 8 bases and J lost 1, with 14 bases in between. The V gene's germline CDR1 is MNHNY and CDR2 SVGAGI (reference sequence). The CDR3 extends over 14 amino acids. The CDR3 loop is CASGRGPLQETQYF. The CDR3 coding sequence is TGTGCCAGCGGAAGGGGCCCACTCCAAGAGACCCAGTACTTC.

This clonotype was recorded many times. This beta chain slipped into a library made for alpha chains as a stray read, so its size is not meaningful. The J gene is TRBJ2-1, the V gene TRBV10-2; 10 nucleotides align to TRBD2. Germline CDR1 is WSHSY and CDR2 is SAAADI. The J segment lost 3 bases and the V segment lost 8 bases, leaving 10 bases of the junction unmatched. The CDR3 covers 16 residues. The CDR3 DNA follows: TGCGCCAGCCCCCCAAATACTAGCGGGGTCTACAATGAGCAGTTCTTC. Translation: CASPPNTSGVYNEQFF.

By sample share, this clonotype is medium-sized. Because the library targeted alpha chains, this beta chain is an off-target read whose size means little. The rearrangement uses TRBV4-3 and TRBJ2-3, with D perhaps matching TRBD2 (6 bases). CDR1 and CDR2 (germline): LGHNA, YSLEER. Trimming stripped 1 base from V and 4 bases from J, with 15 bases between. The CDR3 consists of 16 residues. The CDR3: CASSQAATSKADTQYF. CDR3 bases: TGCGCCAGCAGCCAAGCCGCGACTAGTAAGGCAGATACGCAGTATTTT.

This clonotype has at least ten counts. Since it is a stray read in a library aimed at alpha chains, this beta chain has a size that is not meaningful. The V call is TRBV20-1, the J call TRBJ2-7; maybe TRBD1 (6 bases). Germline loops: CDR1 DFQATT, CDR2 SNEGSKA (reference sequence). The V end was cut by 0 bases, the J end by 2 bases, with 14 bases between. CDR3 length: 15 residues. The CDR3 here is CSARDPGRGAYEQYF. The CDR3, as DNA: TGCAGTGCTAGAGACCCGGGCAGGGGAGCCTACGAGCAGTACTTC.

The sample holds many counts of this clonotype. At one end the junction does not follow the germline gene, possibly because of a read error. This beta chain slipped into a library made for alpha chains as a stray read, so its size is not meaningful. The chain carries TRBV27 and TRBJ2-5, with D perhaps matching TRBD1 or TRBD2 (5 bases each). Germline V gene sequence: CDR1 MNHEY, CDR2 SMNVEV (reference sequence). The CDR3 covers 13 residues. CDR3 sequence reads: CASSPIDGTLPDF. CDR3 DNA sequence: TGTGCCAGCAGTCCCATCGATGGGACCCTCCCGGACTTC.

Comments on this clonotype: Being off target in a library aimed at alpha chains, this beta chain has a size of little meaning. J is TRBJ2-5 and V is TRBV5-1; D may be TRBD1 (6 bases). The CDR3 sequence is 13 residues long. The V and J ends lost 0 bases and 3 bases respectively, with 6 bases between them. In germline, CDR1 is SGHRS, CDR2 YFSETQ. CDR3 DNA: TGCGCCAGCAGCTTGGGGACAGAAGAGACCCAGTACTTC. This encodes CASSLGTEETQYF.

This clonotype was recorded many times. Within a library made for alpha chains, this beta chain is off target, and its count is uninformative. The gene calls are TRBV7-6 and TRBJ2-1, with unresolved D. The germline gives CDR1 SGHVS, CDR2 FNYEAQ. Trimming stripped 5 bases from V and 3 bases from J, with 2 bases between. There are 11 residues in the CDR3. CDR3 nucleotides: TGTGCCAGCAGCCACTACAATGAGCAGTTCTTC. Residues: CASSHYNEQFF.

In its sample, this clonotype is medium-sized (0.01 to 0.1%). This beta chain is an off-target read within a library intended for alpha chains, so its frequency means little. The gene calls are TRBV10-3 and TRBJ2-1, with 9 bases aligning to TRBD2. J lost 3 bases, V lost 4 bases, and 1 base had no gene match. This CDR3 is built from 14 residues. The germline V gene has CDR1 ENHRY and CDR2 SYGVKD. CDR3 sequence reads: CAISGGRDYNEQFF. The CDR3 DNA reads TGTGCCATCAGTGGCGGGAGGGACTACAATGAGCAGTTCTTC.

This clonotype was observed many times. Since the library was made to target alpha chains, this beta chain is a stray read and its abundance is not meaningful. CDR3 nucleotide sequence: TGTGCCACCAGTGATAACAGACACCCTTCGAATGGCTACACCTTC. Translating it yields CATSDNRHPSNGYTF. The rearrangement uses TRBV24-1 and TRBJ1-2; no definite D call. Germline V gives CDR1 KGHDR, CDR2 SFDVKD. The CDR3 is made up of 15 amino acids. V lost 3 bases, J lost 6 bases, and 16 bases lay in between.

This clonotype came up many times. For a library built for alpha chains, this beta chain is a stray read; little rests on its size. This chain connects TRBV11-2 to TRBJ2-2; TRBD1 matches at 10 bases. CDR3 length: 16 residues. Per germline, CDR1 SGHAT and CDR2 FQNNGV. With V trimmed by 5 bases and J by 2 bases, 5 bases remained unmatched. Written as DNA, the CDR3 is TGTGCCAGCAGCCCCGACAGGGGGCGTAACACCGGGGAGCTGTTTTTT. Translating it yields CASSPDRGRNTGELFF. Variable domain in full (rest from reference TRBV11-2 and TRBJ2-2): EAGVAQSPRYKIIEKRQSVAFWCNPISGHATLYWYQQILGQGPKLLIQFQNNGVVDDSQLPKDRFSAERLKGVDSTLKIQPAKLEDSAVYLCASSPDRGRNTGELFFGEGSRLTVL.

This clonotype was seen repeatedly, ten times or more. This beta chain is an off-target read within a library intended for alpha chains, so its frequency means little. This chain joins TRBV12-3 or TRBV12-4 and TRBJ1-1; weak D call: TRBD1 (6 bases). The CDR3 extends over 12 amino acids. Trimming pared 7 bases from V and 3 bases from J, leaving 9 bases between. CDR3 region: CASKQGYTEAFF. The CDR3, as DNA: TGTGCCAGCAAGCAGGGGTACACTGAAGCTTTCTTT.

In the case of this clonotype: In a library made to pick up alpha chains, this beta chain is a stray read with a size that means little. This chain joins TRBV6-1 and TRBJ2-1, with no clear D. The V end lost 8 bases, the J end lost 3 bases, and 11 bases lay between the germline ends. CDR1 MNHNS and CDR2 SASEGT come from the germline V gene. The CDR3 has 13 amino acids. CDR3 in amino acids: CASVFQGYNEQFF. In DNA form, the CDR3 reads TGTGCCAGCGTCTTTCAAGGCTACAATGAGCAGTTCTTC.

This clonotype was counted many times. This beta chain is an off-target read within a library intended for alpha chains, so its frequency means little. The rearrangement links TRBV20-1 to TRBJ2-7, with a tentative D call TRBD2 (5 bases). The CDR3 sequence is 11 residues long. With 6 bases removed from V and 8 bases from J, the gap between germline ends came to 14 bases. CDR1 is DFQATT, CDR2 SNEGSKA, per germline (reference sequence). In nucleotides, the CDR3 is TGCAGTGCAACCCCTCGAGGGAAGCAGTACTTC. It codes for CSATPRGKQYF.

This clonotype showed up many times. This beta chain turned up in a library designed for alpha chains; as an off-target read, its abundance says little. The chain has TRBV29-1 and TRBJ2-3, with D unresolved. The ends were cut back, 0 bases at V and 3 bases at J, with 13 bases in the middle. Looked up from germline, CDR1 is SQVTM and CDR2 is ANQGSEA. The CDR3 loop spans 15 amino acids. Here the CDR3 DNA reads TGCAGCGTTGAAGATCCACTACCCGGAACAGATACGCAGTATTTT. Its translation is CSVEDPLPGTDTQYF.